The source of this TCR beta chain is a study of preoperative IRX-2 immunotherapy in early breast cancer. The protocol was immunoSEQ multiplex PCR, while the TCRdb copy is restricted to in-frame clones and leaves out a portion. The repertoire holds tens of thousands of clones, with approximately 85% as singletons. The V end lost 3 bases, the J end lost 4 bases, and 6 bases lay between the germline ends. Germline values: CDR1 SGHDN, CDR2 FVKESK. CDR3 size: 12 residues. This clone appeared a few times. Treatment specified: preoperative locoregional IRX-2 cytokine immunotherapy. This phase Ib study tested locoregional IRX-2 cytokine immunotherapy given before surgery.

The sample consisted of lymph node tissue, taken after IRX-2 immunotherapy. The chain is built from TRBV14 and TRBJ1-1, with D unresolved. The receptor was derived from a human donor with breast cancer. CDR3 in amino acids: CASSQGATEAFF. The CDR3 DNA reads TGTGCCAGCAGCCAGGGAGCCACTGAAGCTTTCTTT. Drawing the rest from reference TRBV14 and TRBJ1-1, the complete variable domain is EAGVTQFPSHSVIEKGQTVTLRCDPISGHDNLYWYRRVMGKEIKFLLHFVKESKQDESGMPNNRFLAERTGGTYSTLKVQPAELEDSGVYFCASSQGATEAFFGQGTRLTVV.